The 5 T cell receptor beta chains below were found in one sample sequenced in a study of CD8 T cells in ankylosing spondylitis. Findings and caveats of the study: There was a TCR beta motif, made of 7 or 8 highly homologous variants, that appeared characteristic of ankylosing spondylitis blood.

These receptors lack a known antigen. TCRdb recomputed calls from the 5' RACE reads with MiXCR, one row per CDR3 protein. The sample carries approximately 500,000 distinct CDR3 sequences, over 9.5% recorded once. The sequenced sample consisted of blood, either unsorted or a sorted T cell fraction (not recorded which). Source of these receptors: a male donor with ankylosing spondylitis.

This clonotype was seen a few times. V gene TRBV20-1 combines with J gene TRBJ2-5; TRBD1 aligns across 7 bases. V was clipped by 0 bases and J by 1 base; unmatched bases: 2. Germline-derived CDR1 and CDR2 are DFQATT and SNEGSKA (reference sequence). This CDR3 has 14 amino acids. CDR3 in amino acids: CSAREGQSQETQYF. Here the CDR3 DNA reads TGCAGTGCTAGAGAGGGACAGAGCCAAGAGACCCAGTACTTC.

The chain employs TRBV4-2 and TRBJ1-1; no clear D. Trimming took off 6 bases at V and 0 bases at J, with 17 bases between the two ends. CDR3 size: 16 residues. From germline, CDR1 is LGHNA and CDR2 YNFKEQ. DNA of the CDR3: TGTGCCAGCAGTCTAAACTTCGGGGAGATGAACACTGAAGCTTTCTTT. Residues: CASSLNFGEMNTEAFF.

The J gene is TRBJ1-5, the V gene TRBV5-8; no firm D call. CDR1 is SGHTS and CDR2 is YDEGEE in the germline V gene. The CDR3 is 13 amino acids. The ends were cut back, 5 bases at V and 9 bases at J, with 15 bases in the middle. The CDR3 is CASSSTLLRPQHF. The CDR3 bases are TGTGCCAGCAGTTCGACACTACTCCGGCCCCAGCATTTT. The entire variable domain, with the rest obtained from reference TRBV5-8 and TRBJ1-5, is as follows: EAGVTQSPTHLIKTRGQQATLRCSPISGHTSVYWYQQALGLGLQFLLWYDEGEERNRGNFPPRFSGRQFPNYSSELNVNALELEDSALYLCASSSTLLRPQHFGDGTRLSIL.

This clonotype appeared many times. V and J are TRBV10-3 and TRBJ2-1; D not certain. V was cut by 0 bases and J by 6 bases, with 6 bases left in between. Germline CDR1 ENHRY, CDR2 SYGVKD. The CDR3 consists of 13 residues. CDR3 amino acids: CAISESGGNEQFF. The CDR3 DNA follows: TGTGCCATCAGTGAGTCGGGCGGCAATGAGCAGTTCTTC.

This chain connects TRBV2 to TRBJ1-2; D is ambiguous. This CDR3 contains 14 residues. Trimming took off 0 bases at V and 7 bases at J, with 12 bases between the two ends. The germline CDR1 and CDR2 sequences are SNHLY and FYNNEI. The CDR3 region is CASSEAGDPGGYTF. The CDR3 region has the DNA TGTGCCAGCAGTGAAGCCGGGGATCCGGGTGGCTACACCTTC.